This T cell receptor (beta chain) appears in the sequencing data of a study of blood T cells in healthy people across ages. This CDR3 has 15 amino acids. Germline V CDR1 and CDR2: SNHLY, FYNNEI. Trimming removed 7 bases from V and 5 bases from J, with 18 bases in between. With a J-beta primer mix and a sample-barcoded 5' primer, a second PCR ran about 6 to 11 cycles. TCRdb redid the calling of the 5' RACE reads with MiXCR, one entry per CDR3 protein. The sample carries 750,000 to 1,000,000 distinct CDR3 sequences, 29% recorded once. PBMCs numbering at least 6 million were isolated per sample. The same data also contributed to another study, on T cells of mothers and their children. That source notes: Samples were provided by three healthy Caucasian mothers and their six children. Every microgram of extracted RNA entered cDNA synthesis, approximately 1.5 ug per 15 ul. The study obtained over 9 million TCR beta CDR3 reads per mother and 2.5 million to 3 million per child.

The V gene is TRBV2, the J gene TRBJ1-5; tentative D call: TRBD1 (6 bases). Sequenced sample: blood. The source of this sequence is a woman in her 40s in good health. CDR3 residues: CASTQVTGWDQPQHF. The CDR3 DNA follows: TGTGCCAGCACCCAGGTCACAGGGTGGGATCAGCCCCAGCATTTT.